One and the same sample provided the 10 T cell receptor beta chains below, sequenced in a study of cytomegalovirus exposure and HLA in healthy donors. The PCR was carried out with 60 Vbeta primers and 13 Jbeta primers. TCRdb's copy holds only in-frame clones and misses some; the assay was immunoSEQ multiplex PCR. In total, the table holds approximately 210,000 clones. Sequenced sample: PBMCs. The source is a woman in her 30s in good health and CMV-seropositive.

The chain uses TRBV7-2 and TRBJ2-5, with 8 bases that match TRBD2. The CDR3 runs to 15 residues. V lost 6 bases, J lost 9 bases, and 15 bases stayed unmatched. CDR1 SGHTA and CDR2 FQGNSA come from the germline V gene. CDR3 nucleotide sequence: TGTGCCAGCAGTTTGTCCAGCGGGGGAGCGAAGGCCCAGTACTTC. It is translated as CASSLSSGGAKAQYF.

The gene calls are TRBV2 and TRBJ2-3, with 7 bases aligning to TRBD1. Germline V gene lookup returns CDR1 SNHLY and CDR2 FYNNEI. Trimming removed 8 bases from V and 2 bases from J; junction bases left unmatched: 7. This CDR3 has 14 residues. The CDR3 DNA follows: TGTGCCAGCTGCCGGGACAGAACCACAGATACGCAGTATTTT. Amino acid sequence: CASCRDRTTDTQYF.

This chain connects TRBV9 to TRBJ1-4, with 7 bases matching TRBD1. The CDR3 extends over 13 amino acids. J lost 8 bases, V lost 3 bases, and 4 bases had no gene match. CDR1 and CDR2 (germline): SGDLS, YYNGEE. The CDR3 region has the DNA TGTGCCAGCAGCGACCGGGACAGCGAAAAACTGTTTTTT. It codes for CASSDRDSEKLFF.

The chain couples TRBV19 to TRBJ1-2; no definite D call. Germline V gene sequence: CDR1 LNHDA, CDR2 SQIVND (reference sequence). The V end lost 2 bases, the J end lost 5 bases, and 9 bases lay between the germline ends. The CDR3 consists of 13 residues. The CDR3 sequence: CASSINGEYGYTF. For the CDR3, the DNA is TGTGCCAGTAGTATAAACGGAGAGTATGGCTACACCTTC.

This sequence joins TRBV6-6 and TRBJ2-7, with 7 nucleotides matching TRBD1. After removal of 5 bases from V and 2 bases from J, the junction contained 9 bases not matched to a gene. The CDR3 is 15 residues long. Germline CDR1 is MNHNY and CDR2 is SVGAGI (reference sequence). In DNA, the CDR3 is TGTGCCAGCAGTCCAACCCGGGACAGCCCCTACGAGCAGTACTTC. Translating gives CASSPTRDSPYEQYF.

The chain couples TRBV7-9 to TRBJ2-4; 7 bases fit TRBD2. V shed 8 bases, J shed 7 bases, and the junction held 5 bases outside the gene matches. The length of the CDR3 is 12 residues. Germline V CDR1 and CDR2: SEHNR, FQNEAQ (reference sequence). The CDR3 sequence: CASGRETNIQYF. The CDR3 DNA reads as TGTGCCAGCGGGCGGGAGACGAACATTCAGTACTTC.

V and J are TRBV7-6 and TRBJ2-3; 8 bases are shared with TRBD2. This CDR3 is built from 15 residues. Trimming at V came to 2 bases and at J to 8 bases, leaving 9 bases not matched to a gene. CDR1 is SGHVS, CDR2 FNYEAQ, per germline. The CDR3: CASSLTGGGPGTQYF. CDR3 sequence (DNA): TGTGCCAGCAGCTTAACCGGGGGGGGCCCGGGTACGCAGTATTTT.

As for this clone: One end of the junction is discordant with germline, which a read error may explain. CDR3 in amino acids: CASSELPGQGNTGAFF. The CDR3 region has the DNA TGTGCCAGCAGTGAACTTCCCGGACAGGGGAACACTGGAGCTTTCTTT. This sequence joins TRBV6-1 and TRBJ1-1; 9 nucleotides match TRBD1. CDR1 MNHNS and CDR2 SASEGT come from the germline V gene. The CDR3 is made up of 16 amino acids.

The rearrangement joins TRBV29-1 to TRBJ2-7; TRBD1 matches 7 bases. Germline CDR1 and CDR2: SQVTM and ANQGSEA. CDR3 size: 14 residues. The junction had 14 bases not matched to a gene; V was cut back by 6 bases and J by 6 bases. The CDR3 region is CSVSYSTGLGEQYF. DNA of the CDR3: TGCAGCGTCTCCTACTCGACAGGGTTGGGCGAGCAGTACTTC.

The V and J genes are TRBV29-1 and TRBJ1-4; 11 positions match TRBD1. This CDR3 has 13 amino acids. Trimming cost V 6 bases and J 8 bases; bases outside gene matches: 5. Germline V lookup: CDR1 SQVTM, CDR2 ANQGSEA. CDR3 amino acids: CSVADRGHEKLFF. In DNA, the CDR3 is TGCAGCGTCGCGGACAGGGGGCACGAAAAACTGTTTTTT.